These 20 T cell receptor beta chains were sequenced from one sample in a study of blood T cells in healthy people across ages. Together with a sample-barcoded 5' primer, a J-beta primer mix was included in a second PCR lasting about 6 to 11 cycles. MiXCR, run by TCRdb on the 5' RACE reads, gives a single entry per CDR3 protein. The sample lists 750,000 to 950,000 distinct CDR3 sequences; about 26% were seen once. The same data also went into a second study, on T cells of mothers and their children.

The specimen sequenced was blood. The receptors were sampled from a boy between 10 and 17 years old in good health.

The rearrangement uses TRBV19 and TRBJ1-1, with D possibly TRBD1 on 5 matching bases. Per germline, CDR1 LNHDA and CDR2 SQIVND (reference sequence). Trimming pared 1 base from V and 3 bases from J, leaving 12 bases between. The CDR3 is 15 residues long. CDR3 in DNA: TGTGCCAGTAGTATAGGTGGGGGTTTGGACACTGAAGCTTTCTTT. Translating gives CASSIGGGLDTEAFF.

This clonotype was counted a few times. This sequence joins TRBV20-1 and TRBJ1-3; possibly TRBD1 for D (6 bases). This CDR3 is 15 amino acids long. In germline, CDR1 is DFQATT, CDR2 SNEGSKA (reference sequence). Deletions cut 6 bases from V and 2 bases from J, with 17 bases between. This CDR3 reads CSASARRGPGNTIYF. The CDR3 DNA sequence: TGCAGTGCCTCCGCCCGACGGGGGCCTGGAAACACCATATATTTT.

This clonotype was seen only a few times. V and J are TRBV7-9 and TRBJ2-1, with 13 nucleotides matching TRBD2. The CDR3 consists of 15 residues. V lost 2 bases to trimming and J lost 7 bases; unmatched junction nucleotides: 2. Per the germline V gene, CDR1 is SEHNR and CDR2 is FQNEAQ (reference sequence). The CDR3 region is CASSLRTSGRNEQFF. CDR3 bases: TGTGCCAGCAGCTTAAGGACTAGCGGGAGAAATGAGCAGTTCTTC.

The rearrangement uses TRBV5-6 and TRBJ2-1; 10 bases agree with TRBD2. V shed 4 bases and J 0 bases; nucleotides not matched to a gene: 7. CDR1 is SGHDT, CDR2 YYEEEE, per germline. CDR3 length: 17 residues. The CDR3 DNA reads TGTGCCAGCAGCCCGACTAGCGGGCAGAGCTCCTACAATGAGCAGTTCTTC. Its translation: CASSPTSGQSSYNEQFF. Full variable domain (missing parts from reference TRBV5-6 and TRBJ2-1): DAGVTQSPTHLIKTRGQQVTLRCSPKSGHDTVSWYQQALGQGPQFIFQYYEEEERQRGNFPDRFSGHQFPNYSSELNVNALLLGDSALYLCASSPTSGQSSYNEQFFGPGTRLTVL.

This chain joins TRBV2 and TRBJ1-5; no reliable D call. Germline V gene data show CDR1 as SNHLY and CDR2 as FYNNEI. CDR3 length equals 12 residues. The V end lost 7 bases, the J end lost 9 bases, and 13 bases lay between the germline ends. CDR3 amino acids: CASKEDAGPQHF. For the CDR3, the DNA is TGTGCCAGCAAAGAGGACGCAGGGCCCCAGCATTTT.

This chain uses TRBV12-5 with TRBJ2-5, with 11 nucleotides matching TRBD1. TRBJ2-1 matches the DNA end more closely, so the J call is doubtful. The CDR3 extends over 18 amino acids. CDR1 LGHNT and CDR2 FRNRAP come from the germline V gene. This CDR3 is CASGFGLAGQGAVNEQFF. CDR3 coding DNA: TGTGCTAGTGGTTTCGGTCTCGCTGGACAGGGGGCGGTCAATGAGCAGTTCTTC.

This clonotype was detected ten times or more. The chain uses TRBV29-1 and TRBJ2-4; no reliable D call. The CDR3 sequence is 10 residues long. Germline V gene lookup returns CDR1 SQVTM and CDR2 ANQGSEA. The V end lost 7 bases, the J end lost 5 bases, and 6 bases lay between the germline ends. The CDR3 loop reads CSATQNIQYF. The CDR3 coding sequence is TGCAGCGCCACCCAAAACATTCAGTACTTC.

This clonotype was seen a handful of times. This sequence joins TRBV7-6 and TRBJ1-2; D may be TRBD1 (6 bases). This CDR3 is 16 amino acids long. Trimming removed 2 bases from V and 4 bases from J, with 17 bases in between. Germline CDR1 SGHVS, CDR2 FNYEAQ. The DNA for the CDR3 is TGTGCCAGCAGCTTATTTCCCCTCGTAGGGGGCTATGGCTACACCTTC. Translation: CASSLFPLVGGYGYTF.

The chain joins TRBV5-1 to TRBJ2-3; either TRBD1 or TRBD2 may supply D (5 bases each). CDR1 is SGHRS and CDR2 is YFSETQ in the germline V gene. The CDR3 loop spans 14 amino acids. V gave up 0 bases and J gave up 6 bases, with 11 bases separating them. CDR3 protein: CASSLDNRRDTQYF. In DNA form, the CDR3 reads TGCGCCAGCAGCTTGGATAACAGGAGGGATACGCAGTATTTT.

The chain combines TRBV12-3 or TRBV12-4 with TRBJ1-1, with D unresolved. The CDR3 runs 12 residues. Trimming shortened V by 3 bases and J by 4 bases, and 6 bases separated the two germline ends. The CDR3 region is CASSFWVTEAFF. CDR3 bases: TGTGCCAGCAGTTTTTGGGTCACTGAAGCTTTCTTT.

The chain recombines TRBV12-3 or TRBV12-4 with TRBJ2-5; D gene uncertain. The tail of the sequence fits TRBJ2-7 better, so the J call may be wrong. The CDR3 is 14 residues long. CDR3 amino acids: CASSLRAGTDEQYF. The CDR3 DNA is TGTGCCAGCAGTTTAAGGGCAGGAACCGACGAGCAGTACTTC.

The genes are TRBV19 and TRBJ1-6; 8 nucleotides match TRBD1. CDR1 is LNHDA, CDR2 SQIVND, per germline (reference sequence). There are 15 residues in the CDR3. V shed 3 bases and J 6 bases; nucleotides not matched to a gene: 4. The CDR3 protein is CASSIHDRGNSPLHF. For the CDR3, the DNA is TGTGCCAGTAGTATCCACGACAGGGGTAATTCACCCCTCCACTTT.

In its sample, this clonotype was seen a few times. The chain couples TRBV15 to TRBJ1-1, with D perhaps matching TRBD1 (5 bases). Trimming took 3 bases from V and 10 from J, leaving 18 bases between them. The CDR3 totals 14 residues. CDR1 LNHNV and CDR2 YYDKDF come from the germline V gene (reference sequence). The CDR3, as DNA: TGTGCCACCAGCAGTACAGGACAACAAAAGGGAGCTTTCTTT. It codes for CATSSTGQQKGAFF. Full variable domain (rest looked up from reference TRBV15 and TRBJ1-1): DAMVIQNPRYQVTQFGKPVTLSCSQTLNHNVMYWYQQKSSQAPKLLFHYYDKDFNNEADTPDNFQSRRPNTSFCFLDIRSPGLGDTAMYLCATSSTGQQKGAFFGQGTRLTVV.

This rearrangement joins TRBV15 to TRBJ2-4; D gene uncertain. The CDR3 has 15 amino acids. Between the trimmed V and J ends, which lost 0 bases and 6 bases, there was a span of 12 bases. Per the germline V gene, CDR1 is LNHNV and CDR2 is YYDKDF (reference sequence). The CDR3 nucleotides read TGTGCCACCAGCAGAGATCCGCAGACGATAAACATTCAGTACTTC. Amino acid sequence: CATSRDPQTINIQYF.

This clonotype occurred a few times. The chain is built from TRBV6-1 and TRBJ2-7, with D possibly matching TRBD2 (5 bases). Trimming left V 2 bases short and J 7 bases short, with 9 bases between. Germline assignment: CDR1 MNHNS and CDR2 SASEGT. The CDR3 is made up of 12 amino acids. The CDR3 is CASSEWENEQYF. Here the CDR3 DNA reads TGTGCCAGCAGTGAATGGGAGAATGAGCAGTACTTC.

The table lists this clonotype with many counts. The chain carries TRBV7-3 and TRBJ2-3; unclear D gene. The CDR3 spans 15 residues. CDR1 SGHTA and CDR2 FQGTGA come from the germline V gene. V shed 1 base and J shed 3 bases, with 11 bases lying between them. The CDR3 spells CASSLKLYRTDTQYF. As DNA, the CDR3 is TGTGCCAGCAGCTTAAAGTTGTATCGAACAGATACGCAGTATTTT.

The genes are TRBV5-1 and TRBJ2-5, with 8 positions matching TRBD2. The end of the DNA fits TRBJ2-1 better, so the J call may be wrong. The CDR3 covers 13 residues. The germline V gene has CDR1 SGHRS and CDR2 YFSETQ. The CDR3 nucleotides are TGCGCCAGCAGCCAAGATCGGGGGGGGAAGCAGTTCTTC. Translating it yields CASSQDRGGKQFF.

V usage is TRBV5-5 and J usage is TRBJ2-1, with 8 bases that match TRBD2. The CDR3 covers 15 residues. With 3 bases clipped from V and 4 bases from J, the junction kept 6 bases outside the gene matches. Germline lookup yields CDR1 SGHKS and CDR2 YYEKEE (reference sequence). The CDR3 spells CASSWSGGYYNEQFF. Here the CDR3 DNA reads TGTGCCAGCAGCTGGAGCGGGGGTTATTACAATGAGCAGTTCTTC.

The CDR3 nucleotides read TGTGCCAGCAGTTCGCAGGGTGTTGGCAAAAACATTCAGTACTTC. Its protein is CASSSQGVGKNIQYF. The chain joins TRBV12-3 or TRBV12-4 to TRBJ2-4; D possibly corresponds to TRBD1 (5 bases). V was cut by 4 bases and J by 3 bases, with 13 bases left in between. The CDR3 has 15 residues.

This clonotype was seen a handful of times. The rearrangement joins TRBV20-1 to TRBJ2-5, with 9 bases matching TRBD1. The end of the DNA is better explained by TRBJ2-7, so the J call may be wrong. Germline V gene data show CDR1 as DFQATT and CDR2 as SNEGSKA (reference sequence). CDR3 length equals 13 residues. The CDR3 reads CSASGQGNYEQYF. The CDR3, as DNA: TGCAGTGCTTCGGGACAGGGTAACTACGAGCAGTACTTC.